This T cell receptor (beta chain) derives from a study of T-cell memory formation after mild COVID-19. Each CDR3 protein gets one entry after TCRdb re-called the 5' RACE reads with MiXCR. The sample lists 450,000 to 650,000 distinct CDR3 sequences, about a sixth seen once, with approximately 12% in the top ten. Germline V gene sequence: CDR1 SGDLS, CDR2 YYNGEE. The CDR3 contains 15 residues. After removal of 3 bases from V and 2 bases from J, the junction contained 4 bases not matched to a gene. This clonotype was recorded a few times. This clonotype was sampled from an adult woman who had mild COVID-19 (a few samples of this study predate the infection). Cell type and time point are not known. The sequencing sample was made of PBMCs or a T cell subset sorted from them (not recorded which). The chain uses TRBV9 and TRBJ2-1; 8 positions match TRBD2. CDR3 protein: CASSGGLAPYNEQFF. The DNA for the CDR3 is TGTGCCAGCAGCGGAGGACTAGCACCCTACAATGAGCAGTTCTTC.